This passage covers 18 T cell receptor beta chains from one sample sequenced in a study of graft-versus-host responses after intestinal transplantation. No antigen has been identified for these receptors. Using immunoSEQ multiplex PCR, the repertoire was profiled, and TCRdb retains in-frame clones only, with some absent. The sample lists about 80,000 clones, 70% to 90% occurring once. The sample was unstimulated CD4+ T cells sorted from spleen or lymph node cells, taken before intestinal transplant. The source is a human donor who received an intestinal transplant.

The chain uses TRBV5-1 and TRBJ2-3; 8 nucleotides agree with TRBD2. Per the germline V gene, CDR1 is SGHRS and CDR2 is YFSETQ. The V and J ends lost 0 bases and 5 bases, in that order; junction bases with no gene match: 2. There are 14 residues in the CDR3. DNA for the CDR3: TGCGCCAGCAGCTTGGACCGGGAGGGAGATACGCAGTATTTT. Its translation is CASSLDREGDTQYF.

With regard to this clone: Other nucleotide sequences in the sample specify the same CDR3. The J gene is TRBJ1-2, the V gene TRBV6-1; a weak D match, TRBD1 (5 bases). The CDR3 spans 19 residues. The V gene lost 0 bases and the J gene lost 4 bases, with 24 bases spanning the gap. The germline gives CDR1 MNHNS, CDR2 SASEGT. The CDR3 loop reads CASSEAGYRGAAASYGYTF. CDR3 sequence (DNA): TGTGCCAGCAGTGAAGCGGGGTATCGCGGGGCCGCAGCCTCCTATGGCTACACCTTC.

This chain uses TRBV18 with TRBJ1-1; TRBD1 matches 7 bases. With 6 bases clipped from V and 3 bases from J, the junction kept 4 bases outside the gene matches. Looked up from germline, CDR1 is KGHSH and CDR2 is LQKENI. This CDR3 has 13 residues. The CDR3 loop reads CASSITGDTEAFF. For the CDR3, the DNA is TGTGCCAGCTCCATTACAGGGGACACTGAAGCTTTCTTT.

The chain uses TRBV9 and TRBJ2-7, with 8 bases that match TRBD2. Germline-derived CDR1 and CDR2 are SGDLS and YYNGEE. The length of the CDR3 is 14 residues. V trimming: 4 bases; J trimming: 2 bases; junction bases outside the gene matches: 5. The CDR3 loop reads CASSFTSGPYEQYF. Written as DNA, the CDR3 is TGTGCCAGCAGCTTCACTAGCGGACCCTACGAGCAGTACTTC.

This rearrangement joins TRBV5-4 to TRBJ2-5; maybe TRBD1 (6 bases). The CDR3 covers 15 residues. V lost 3 bases to trimming and J lost 7 bases, with 19 bases between them. From germline, CDR1 is SGHNT and CDR2 YYREEE (reference sequence). CDR3 sequence: CASSSGGRDKGTQYF. Written as DNA, the CDR3 is TGTGCCAGCAGCTCTGGGGGACGGGACAAAGGGACCCAGTACTTC.

The chain joins TRBV5-1 to TRBJ2-1, with a weak D call TRBD1 (6 bases). V was trimmed by 3 bases and J by 8 bases, leaving 9 bases between them. This CDR3 comprises 12 residues. The germline V gene encodes CDR1 SGHRS and CDR2 YFSETQ. In DNA, the CDR3 is TGCGCCAGCAGCTCGGGACACGATGAGCAGTTCTTC. Encoded protein: CASSSGHDEQFF.

This chain uses TRBV14 with TRBJ1-6; the D gene is possibly TRBD1 (5 bases). Germline assignment: CDR1 SGHDN and CDR2 FVKESK. The CDR3 has 15 amino acids. Trimming stripped 3 bases from V and 7 bases from J, with 13 bases between. CDR3 in DNA: TGTGCCAGCAGCCAGACGCGGGACGGGAATTCACCCCTCCACTTT. Amino acids: CASSQTRDGNSPLHF.

This clone has just one count. The chain has TRBV27 and TRBJ1-1, with a possible D match to TRBD1 (5 bases). V was trimmed by 5 bases and J by 4 bases, leaving 17 bases between them. The CDR3 spans 15 residues. From germline, CDR1 is MNHEY and CDR2 SMNVEV (reference sequence). The CDR3 reads CASSASTVKATEAFF. CDR3 DNA sequence: TGTGCCAGCAGTGCCTCGACAGTGAAGGCCACTGAAGCTTTCTTT.

The chain combines TRBV7-2 with TRBJ2-3; 11 bases fit TRBD2. The trim removed 4 bases at V and 1 base at J, leaving 4 bases unmatched. Germline V gives CDR1 SGHTA, CDR2 FQGNSA. The CDR3 is 16 amino acids. The CDR3 DNA reads TGTGCCAGCAGCTCTCGGACTAGCGGGCGCACAGATACGCAGTATTTT. Translated: CASSSRTSGRTDTQYF.

The gene calls are TRBV20-1 and TRBJ1-1; D gene unclear. The CDR3 contains 11 residues. Germline V CDR1 and CDR2: DFQATT, SNEGSKA (reference sequence). CDR3 sequence reads: CTVEMNTEAFF. In nucleotides, the CDR3 is TGCACTGTCGAGATGAACACTGAAGCTTTCTTT.

The rearrangement joins TRBV2 to TRBJ1-5, with TRBD1 matching 7 bases. This CDR3 spans 14 amino acids. V shed 4 bases, J shed 2 bases, and the junction held 2 bases outside the gene matches. Germline loops: CDR1 SNHLY, CDR2 FYNNEI. The CDR3 region is CASSGQGGNQPQHF. The CDR3 nucleotides are TGTGCCAGCAGTGGACAGGGTGGCAATCAGCCCCAGCATTTT.

A note on this clone: Different DNA sequences within this sample yield the same CDR3. V gene TRBV9 combines with J gene TRBJ1-2, with a weak D call TRBD1 (5 bases). Per germline, CDR1 SGDLS and CDR2 YYNGEE. V shed 0 bases and J shed 2 bases, with 8 bases lying between them. This CDR3 has 14 amino acids. DNA for the CDR3: TGTGCCAGCAGCGTAGAGGCAGGGAACTATGGCTACACCTTC. Translating gives CASSVEAGNYGYTF.

A few counts support this clone. The J gene is TRBJ2-5, the V gene TRBV11-2; 12 bases match TRBD1. There are 19 residues in the CDR3. V lost 5 bases and J lost 2; bases outside the gene matches: 15. The germline V gene has CDR1 SGHAT and CDR2 FQNNGV. The CDR3 DNA sequence: TGTGCCAGCAGCCTCCTGGGGGACAGGGGGCAAGCGGGGCAAGAGACCCAGTACTTC. Translating it yields CASSLLGDRGQAGQETQYF.

The V and J genes are TRBV2 and TRBJ2-1; D uncertain. V shed 8 bases and J shed 6 bases, with 14 bases lying between them. This CDR3 is built from 13 residues. From germline, CDR1 is SNHLY and CDR2 FYNNEI. The CDR3 DNA sequence: TGTGCCAGCCTCTTCTCCTTAGTCAATGAGCAGTTCTTC. Amino acid sequence: CASLFSLVNEQFF.

The chain employs TRBV19 and TRBJ1-2, with D unresolved. The CDR3 length is 14 residues. Between the trimmed V and J ends, which lost 1 base and 4 bases, there was a span of 10 bases. Per germline, CDR1 LNHDA and CDR2 SQIVND (reference sequence). The CDR3 coding sequence is TGTGCCAGTAGTATAGGTCGGGGAGGCTATGGCTACACCTTC. Protein: CASSIGRGGYGYTF.

The chain combines TRBV7-9 with TRBJ1-5; 8 bases align to TRBD1. The CDR3 is 15 residues long. With V trimmed by 4 bases and J by 5 bases, 7 bases remained unmatched. Germline CDR1 is SEHNR and CDR2 is FQNEAQ (reference sequence). CDR3 sequence: CASSSDDRGHQPQHF. Written as DNA, the CDR3 is TGTGCCAGCAGCTCAGACGACAGGGGCCATCAGCCCCAGCATTTT.

The chain uses TRBV7-6 and TRBJ2-7, with TRBD2 identical over 7 bases. Trimming took 3 bases from V and 2 from J; bases not matched to a gene: 4. Germline CDR1 reads SGHVS; CDR2 reads FNYEAQ. The CDR3 sequence is 14 residues long. For the CDR3, the DNA is TGTGCCAGCAGCTTGGGGGGGAGTACCTACGAGCAGTACTTC. It encodes CASSLGGSTYEQYF.

This chain connects TRBV27 to TRBJ2-4; the match to TRBD1 covers 9 bases. Germline values: CDR1 MNHEY, CDR2 SMNVEV (reference sequence). V trimming: 3 bases; J trimming: 0 bases; junction bases outside the gene matches: 9. The CDR3 totals 18 residues. The CDR3 nucleotides read TGTGCCAGCAGTTTTACCGGGACAGGGTTAATAGCCAAAAACATTCAGTACTTC. Translated: CASSFTGTGLIAKNIQYF.